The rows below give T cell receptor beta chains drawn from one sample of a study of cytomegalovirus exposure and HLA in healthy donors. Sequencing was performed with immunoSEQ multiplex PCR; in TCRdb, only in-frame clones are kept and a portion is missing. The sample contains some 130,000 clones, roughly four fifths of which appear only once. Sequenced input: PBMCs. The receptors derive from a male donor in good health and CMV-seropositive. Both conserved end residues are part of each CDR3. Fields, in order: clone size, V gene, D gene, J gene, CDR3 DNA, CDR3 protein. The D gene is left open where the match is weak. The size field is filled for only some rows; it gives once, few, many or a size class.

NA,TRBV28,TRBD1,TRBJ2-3,TGTGCCAGCAGTTTTAGCCAGACAGGGGGCGGGACAGATACGCAGTATTTT,CASSFSQTGGGTDTQYF
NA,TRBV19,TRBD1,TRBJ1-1,TGTGCCAGTAGTCCCGGGACAGGCGACGAAGCTTTCTTT,CASSPGTGDEAFF
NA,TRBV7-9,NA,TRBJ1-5,TGTGCCAGCAGCTTAGGTGAGAATCAGCCCCAGCATTTT,CASSLGENQPQHF
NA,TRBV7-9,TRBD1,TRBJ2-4,TGTGCCAGCAGCGGACGACAGGGGGAATTCAGAAACATTCAGTACTTC,CASSGRQGEFRNIQYF
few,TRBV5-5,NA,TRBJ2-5,TGTGCCAGCACAGGGCGGACAGTCCCAGCGAGAGAGACCCAGTACTTC,CASTGRTVPARETQYF
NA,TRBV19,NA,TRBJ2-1,TGTGCCAGTAGTGGTCAGGGGGGCGTTGAGCAGTTCTTC,CASSGQGGVEQFF
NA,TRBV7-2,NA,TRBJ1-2,TGTGCCAGCAGCTTAGCCACAAGCTATGGCTACACCTTC,CASSLATSYGYTF
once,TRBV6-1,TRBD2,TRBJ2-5,TGTGCCAGCAGTGAATTAGCGGGAGGTGTAGAGACCCAGTACTTC,CASSELAGGVETQYF
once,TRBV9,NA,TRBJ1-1,TGTGCCAGCAGCCCGGCGACAGACAACACTGAAGCTTTCTTT,CASSPATDNTEAFF
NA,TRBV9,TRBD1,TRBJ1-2,TGTGCCAGCAGAAGGGGACAGGGGGAGAACTATGGCTACACCTTC,CASRRGQGENYGYTF
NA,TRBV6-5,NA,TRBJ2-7,TGTGCCAGCAGTTACGGGGGGAGGGGGTCCTACGAGCAGTACTTC,CASSYGGRGSYEQYF
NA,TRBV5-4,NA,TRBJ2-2,TGTGCCAGCAGCTTGGAGACTAGGCGAGGAGGGGAGCTGTTTTTT,CASSLETRRGGELFF
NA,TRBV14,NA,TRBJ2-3,TGTGCCACCGATTTAAATTTACCCCCGTGGAGAGATACGCAGTATTTT,CATDLNLPPWRDTQYF
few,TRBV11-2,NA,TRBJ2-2,TGTGCCAGCAGCTTACGGGGACTGGCCCGGGGCACCGGGGAGCTGTTTTTT,CASSLRGLARGTGELFF
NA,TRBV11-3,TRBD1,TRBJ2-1,TGTGCCAGCAGCTTGGGACAGGGTCTTACTGAGCAGTTCTTC,CASSLGQGLTEQFF
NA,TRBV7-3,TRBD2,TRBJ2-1,TGTGCCAGCAGCCCGATAAGCGGGAGCCCGGACAATGAGCAGTTCTTC,CASSPISGSPDNEQFF
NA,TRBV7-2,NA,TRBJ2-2,TGTGCCAGCAGACTCAGGGGTACCGGGGAGCTGTTTTTT,CASRLRGTGELFF
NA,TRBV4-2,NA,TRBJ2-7,TGTGCCAGCAGCCAGCAGGGACTTTTATTCTACGAGCAGTACTTC,CASSQQGLLFYEQYF
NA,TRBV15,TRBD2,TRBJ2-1,TGTGCCACCAGCAGCAGGAGACTAGCGGGAGCAGATGAGCAGTTCTTC,CATSSRRLAGADEQFF
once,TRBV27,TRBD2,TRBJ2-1,TGTGCCAGCAGTTCGACTAGCGGGAAGGGTCAGTTCTTC,CASSSTSGKGQFF
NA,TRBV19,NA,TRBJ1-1,TGTGCCAGTAGCCTCACAGGGAGGGACACTGAAGCTTTCTTT,CASSLTGRDTEAFF
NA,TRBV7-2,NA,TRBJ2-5,TGTGCCAGCAGCCCCCAGTCTAGTGAGACCCAGTACTTC,CASSPQSSETQYF
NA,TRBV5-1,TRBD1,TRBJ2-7,TGCGCCAGCAGCTTGGTACAGGGGACCTACGAGCAGTACTTC,CASSLVQGTYEQYF
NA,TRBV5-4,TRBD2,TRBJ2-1,TGTGCCAGCAGCTTCGGCGGGACTAGTGCTTACAATGAGCAGTTCTTC,CASSFGGTSAYNEQFF
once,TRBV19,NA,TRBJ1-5,TGTGCCAGTAGTACCCCCCCCACAGGGTATCAGCCCCAGCATTTT,CASSTPPTGYQPQHF
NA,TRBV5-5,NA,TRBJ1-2,TGTGCCAGCAGCCCAGGACACCAACCATATGGCTACACCTTC,CASSPGHQPYGYTF
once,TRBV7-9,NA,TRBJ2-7,TGTGCCAGCAGCCAAGACCTTCTTAACAGGGTTCGCTACGAGCAGTACTTC,CASSQDLLNRVRYEQYF
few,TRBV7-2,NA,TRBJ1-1,TGTGCCAGCAGGCCTGCAGGGAGGGCTTCGGCCACTGAAGCTTTCTTT,CASRPAGRASATEAFF
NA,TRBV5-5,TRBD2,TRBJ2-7,TGTGCCAGCAGCCAAGACTGGCTAGCGGTTTCCTACGAGCAGTACTTC,CASSQDWLAVSYEQYF
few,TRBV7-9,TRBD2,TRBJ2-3,TGTGCCAGCAGCCCAGGGACTAGCGGAAACACAGATACGCAGTATTTT,CASSPGTSGNTDTQYF
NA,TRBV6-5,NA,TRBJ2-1,TGTGCCAGCAGTCCCAGCGGCCACTCCTACAATGAGCAGTTCTTC,CASSPSGHSYNEQFF
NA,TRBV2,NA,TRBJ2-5,TGTGCCAGCAGTGCCCTAAACGGGGAGACCCAGTACTTC,CASSALNGETQYF
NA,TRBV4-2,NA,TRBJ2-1,TGTGCCAGCAGCCAAGGGCCTCCCGGGTATGAGCAGTTCTTC,CASSQGPPGYEQFF
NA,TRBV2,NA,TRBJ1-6,TGTGCCAGCAGTGAAGTAGTCAGGGGTAGCTCCTATAATTCACCCCTCCACTTT,CASSEVVRGSSYNSPLHF
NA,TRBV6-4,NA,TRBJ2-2,TGTGCCAGCAGCCTGAGCGCGAACACCGGGGAGCTGTTTTTT,CASSLSANTGELFF
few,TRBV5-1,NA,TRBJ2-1,TGCGCCAGCAGCTTCCTACCCTCCTACAATGAGCAGTTCTTC,CASSFLPSYNEQFF
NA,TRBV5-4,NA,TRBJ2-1,TGTGCCAGCAGCTTGGGCCAGGGCAATGAGCAGTTCTTC,CASSLGQGNEQFF
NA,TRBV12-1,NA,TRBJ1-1,TGTGCCAGCAGCTCGGGGAAAGTTCACACTGAAGCTTTCTTT,CASSSGKVHTEAFF
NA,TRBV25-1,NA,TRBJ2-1,TGTGCCAGCACCCAACTAGGGGGCTACAATGAGCAGTTCTTC,CASTQLGGYNEQFF
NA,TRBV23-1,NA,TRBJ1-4,TGCGCCAGCAGTCAAAATTACCGGGACATCCAACCGGGAGGAAAACTGTTTTTT,CASSQNYRDIQPGGKLFF
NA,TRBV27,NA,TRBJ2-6,TGTGCCAGCAGTCCCAGGTCTGGGGCCAACGTCCTGACTTTC,CASSPRSGANVLTF
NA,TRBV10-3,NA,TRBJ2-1,TGTGCCATCAGTGGGAGTAATGAGCAGTTCTTC,CAISGSNEQFF
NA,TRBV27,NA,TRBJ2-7,TGTGCCAGCAGTTTATCGCCACTCTACGAGCAGTACTTC,CASSLSPLYEQYF
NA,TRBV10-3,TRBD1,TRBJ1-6,TGTGCCACGATCGGGGACAGGGGAGGAGGTTCACCCCTCCACTTT,CATIGDRGGGSPLHF
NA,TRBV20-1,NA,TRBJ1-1,TGCAGTGCCCCGAAGAGGGCTGAAGCTTTCTTT,CSAPKRAEAFF
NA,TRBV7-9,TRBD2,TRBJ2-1,TGTGCCAGCAGAGAACCAGGGCTAGCGGGTAACCACAATGAGCAGTTCTTC,CASREPGLAGNHNEQFF
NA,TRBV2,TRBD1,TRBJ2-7,TGTGCCAGCAGGGGACAGGGGCTATACGAGCAGTACTTC,CASRGQGLYEQYF
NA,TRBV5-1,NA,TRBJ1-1,TGCGCCAGCAGCTTGTATCCTACGATGAACACTGAAGCTTTCTTT,CASSLYPTMNTEAFF
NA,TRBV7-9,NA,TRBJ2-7,TGTGCCACGTATGGGCCATACGAGCAGTACTTC,CATYGPYEQYF
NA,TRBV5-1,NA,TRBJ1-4,TGCGCCAGCAGCTTGGGAGGGTCGAATGAAAAACTGTTTTTT,CASSLGGSNEKLFF
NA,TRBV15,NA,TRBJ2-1,TGTGCCACCAGCAGAGAGAAGACAGGTAACAATGAGCAGTTCTTC,CATSREKTGNNEQFF
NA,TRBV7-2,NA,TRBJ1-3,TGTGCCAGCAGCTTGCTATTGGGGGGATCTGGAAACACCATATATTTT,CASSLLLGGSGNTIYF
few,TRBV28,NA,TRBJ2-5,TGTGCCAGCAGTTTGGTAGCGGACCAAGAGACCCAGTACTTC,CASSLVADQETQYF
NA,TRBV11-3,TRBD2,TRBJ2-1,TGTGCCAGCAGCCCCAGCCGGGACTACCACCGTCCCGGGTACAATGAGCAGTTCTTC,CASSPSRDYHRPGYNEQFF
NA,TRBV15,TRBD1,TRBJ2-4,TGTGCCACCAGCAGTGGACAGGGGTACATTCAGTACTTC,CATSSGQGYIQYF